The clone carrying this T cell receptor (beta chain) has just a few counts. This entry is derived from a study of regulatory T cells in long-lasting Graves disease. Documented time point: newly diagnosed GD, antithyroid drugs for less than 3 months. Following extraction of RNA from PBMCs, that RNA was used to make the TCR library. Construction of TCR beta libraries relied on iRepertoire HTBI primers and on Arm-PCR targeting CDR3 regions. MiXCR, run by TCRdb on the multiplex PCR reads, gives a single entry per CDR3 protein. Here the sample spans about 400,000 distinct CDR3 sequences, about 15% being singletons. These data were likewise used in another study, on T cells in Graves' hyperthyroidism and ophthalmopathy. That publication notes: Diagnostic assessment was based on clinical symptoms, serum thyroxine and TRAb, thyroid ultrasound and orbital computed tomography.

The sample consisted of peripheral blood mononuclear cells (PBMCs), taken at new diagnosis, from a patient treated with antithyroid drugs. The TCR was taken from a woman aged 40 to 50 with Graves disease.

The DNA for the CDR3 is TGCGCCAGCAGCCCTAACGCGGACGTGGGACTAGCGAAGAGCTCCTACAATGAGCAGTTCTTC. It specifies CASSPNADVGLAKSSYNEQFF. The rearrangement uses TRBV4-1 and TRBJ2-1, with TRBD2 identical over 10 bases. From germline, CDR1 is MGHRA and CDR2 YSYEKL. J was trimmed by 0 bases and V by 4 bases; bases with no gene match: 18. This CDR3 region has 21 residues.